The 23 T cell receptor beta chains listed next were all sequenced from one sample in a study of CD8+CD57+ T cells in acquired aplastic anemia. The template for TCR beta VDJ and CDR3 sequence profiling was genomic DNA. Using its own MiXCR run on the reads, TCRdb lists one record per CDR3 protein. The sample lists 100,000 to 150,000 distinct CDR3 sequences; 48% were seen once. Sequencing was performed on sorted CD4+, CD8+, or CD8+CD57+ T cells (not recorded which) from PBMCs. The receptors come from a human donor in good health, serving as a control.

The chain recombines TRBV10-3 with TRBJ2-5, with D maybe TRBD2 (6 bases). The V and J ends lost 7 bases and 2 bases respectively, with 11 bases between them. The CDR3 consists of 13 residues. Germline CDR1 reads ENHRY; CDR2 reads SYGVKD. The DNA of the CDR3 is TGTGCCATCAACGGAGGGGCACAAGAGACCCAGTACTTC. This encodes CAINGGAQETQYF.

A single count supports this clonotype. The chain recombines TRBV9 with TRBJ1-5, with a tentative D call TRBD1 (5 bases). Trimming stripped 0 bases from V and 10 bases from J, with 17 bases between. The CDR3 consists of 15 residues. CDR1 and CDR2 from the germline V gene are SGDLS and YYNGEE. The CDR3 loop is CASSVGQGEGLPQHF. The CDR3 coding sequence is TGTGCCAGCAGCGTAGGGCAGGGCGAAGGTTTACCCCAGCATTTT.

This clonotype showed up just once. This chain connects TRBV20-1 to TRBJ2-5; 7 bases map to TRBD2. TRBJ2-1 explains the end of the DNA better; the J call may be wrong. The V gene's germline CDR1 is DFQATT and CDR2 SNEGSKA (reference sequence). This CDR3 is built from 11 residues. CDR3 sequence reads: CSASSPGGQFF. CDR3 in DNA: TGCAGTGCTAGCTCTCCGGGAGGTCAGTTCTTC.

This clonotype was seen repeatedly, ten times or more. J is TRBJ1-1 and V is TRBV6-2 or TRBV6-3, with D perhaps matching TRBD1 (5 bases). Germline lookup yields CDR1 MNHEY and CDR2 SVGEGT. The CDR3 runs 15 residues. Trimming stripped 5 bases from V and 1 base from J, with 14 bases between. This CDR3 reads CASSQRGSGNTEAFF. Written as DNA, the CDR3 is TGTGCCAGCAGTCAGAGGGGTTCGGGGAACACTGAAGCTTTCTTT.

This chain connects TRBV2 to TRBJ1-6, with unresolved D. V lost 8 bases, J lost 7 bases, and 15 bases lay in between. Per the germline V gene, CDR1 is SNHLY and CDR2 is FYNNEI. CDR3 length equals 14 residues. CDR3 coding DNA: TGTGCCAGCCTAAAAGGAGGGTTGAATTCACCCCTCCACTTT. It codes for CASLKGGLNSPLHF.

This chain connects TRBV12-3 or TRBV12-4 to TRBJ2-3, with unresolved D. The CDR3 has 12 residues. Between the trimmed V and J ends, which lost 3 bases and 6 bases, there was a span of 7 bases. The CDR3 region is CASSFVADTQYF. The CDR3 DNA follows: TGTGCCAGCAGTTTCGTCGCGGATACGCAGTATTTT.

This chain links TRBV10-3 with TRBJ2-1, with 12 positions matching TRBD2. Trimming took 6 bases from V and 6 from J; bases not matched to a gene: 6. The CDR3 has 15 amino acids. Per germline, CDR1 ENHRY and CDR2 SYGVKD. Written as DNA, the CDR3 is TGTGCCATCAGACAACCTAGCGGGGGGGTCAATGAGCAGTTCTTC. This codes for CAIRQPSGGVNEQFF.

This clonotype was seen a handful of times. This chain connects TRBV19 to TRBJ2-3, with D unresolved. The CDR3 sequence is 12 residues long. V lost 3 bases to trimming and J lost 4 bases, with 5 bases between them. Germline V gene data show CDR1 as LNHDA and CDR2 as SQIVND (reference sequence). In nucleotides, the CDR3 is TGTGCCAGTAGTATCTCGGCAGATACGCAGTATTTT. Translated, it gives CASSISADTQYF.

The chain carries TRBV2 and TRBJ1-2, with 7 bases that match TRBD1. The CDR3 covers 15 residues. CDR1 and CDR2 from the germline V gene are SNHLY and FYNNEI. V shed 6 bases and J 2 bases; nucleotides not matched to a gene: 9. For the CDR3, the DNA is TGTGCCAGCAGCGTTGGGGGACAGTCGAACTATGGCTACACCTTC. Its protein product is CASSVGGQSNYGYTF. The full variable domain, with the rest looked up from reference TRBV2 and TRBJ1-2, is EPEVTQTPSHQVTQMGQEVILRCVPISNHLYFYWYRQILGQKVEFLVSFYNNEISEKSEIFDDQFSVERPDGSNFTLKIRSTKLEDSAMYFCASSVGGQSNYGYTFGSGTRLTVV.

This chain links TRBV29-1 with TRBJ2-4; no definite D call. This CDR3 is built from 12 residues. Germline CDR1 is SQVTM and CDR2 is ANQGSEA. Deletions cut 3 bases from V and 1 base from J, with 4 bases between. The CDR3 sequence is CSVDTAKNIQYF. The CDR3 DNA sequence: TGCAGCGTTGACACCGCCAAAAACATTCAGTACTTC.

V and J are TRBV2 and TRBJ2-3; D uncertain. The CDR3 consists of 13 residues. The V gene lost 6 bases and the J gene lost 0 bases, with 7 bases spanning the gap. Looked up from germline, CDR1 is SNHLY and CDR2 is FYNNEI. The CDR3 region is CASRVSSTDTQYF. DNA for the CDR3: TGTGCCAGCAGGGTTAGTAGCACAGATACGCAGTATTTT.

Comments on this clonotype: A junction end diverges from the germline sequence, so it may reflect a read error. The rearrangement uses TRBV10-3 and TRBJ1-3, with D possibly TRBD1 on 6 matching bases. Germline CDR1 reads ENHRY; CDR2 reads SYGVKD. This CDR3 region has 16 residues. The CDR3 is CALRRTVPRDGNTIYF. Here the CDR3 DNA reads TGTGCCCTCAGAAGGACAGTACCTCGTGATGGAAACACCATATATTTT.

There are many counts of this clonotype. Mismatch with germline at one junction end may stem from a read error. J is TRBJ2-5 and V is TRBV11-2; 11 bases align to TRBD2. CDR1 SGHAT and CDR2 FQNNGV come from the germline V gene. This CDR3 has 16 amino acids. The CDR3 DNA reads as TGTGCCAGCAGATTAGGGCCTAGCGGGGGGCAAGAGACCCAGTACTTC. Amino acids: CASRLGPSGGQETQYF.

This chain uses TRBV7-9 with TRBJ2-5; the match to TRBD2 covers 12 bases. V trimming: 4 bases; J trimming: 4 bases; junction bases outside the gene matches: 7. Germline loops: CDR1 SEHNR, CDR2 FQNEAQ (reference sequence). The CDR3 spans 16 residues. Here the CDR3 DNA reads TGTGCCAGCAGCTCAAGGACTAGCGGGGCACGAGAGACCCAGTACTTC. It codes for CASSSRTSGARETQYF.

V is TRBV4-2 and J is TRBJ1-1; D might be TRBD1 (5 bases). The germline V gene has CDR1 LGHNA and CDR2 YNFKEQ. The CDR3 is made up of 13 amino acids. The V and J ends lost 1 base and 9 bases respectively, with 12 bases between them. CDR3 DNA: TGTGCCAGCAGCCAAGCGGGGGGGGGACAAGCTTTCTTT. Translation: CASSQAGGGQAFF.

This chain links TRBV12-3 or TRBV12-4 with TRBJ1-2; no clear D. The germline V and J ends were trimmed by 6 bases and 7 bases, with 12 bases remaining between them. The CDR3 consists of 12 residues. CDR3: CASRTQGSGYTF. As DNA, the CDR3 is TGTGCCAGCAGAACCCAAGGGAGTGGCTACACCTTC.

V is TRBV7-9 and J is TRBJ2-7; 7 nucleotides align to TRBD1. The germline V gene has CDR1 SEHNR and CDR2 FQNEAQ (reference sequence). With V trimmed by 5 bases and J by 4 bases, 8 bases remained unmatched. This CDR3 is built from 14 residues. CDR3 sequence reads: CASSRRDSIYEQYF. The CDR3 DNA reads TGTGCCAGCAGCCGCCGGGACAGTATTTACGAGCAGTACTTC.

Concerning this clonotype: Compared with germline, one end of the junction differs, possibly owing to a read error. This chain uses TRBV9 with TRBJ2-1; 12 nucleotides line up with TRBD2. The germline gives CDR1 SGDLS, CDR2 YYNGEE. There are 17 residues in the CDR3. CDR3 nucleotides: TGTGTCAGCAGCCCCCTAGCGGGGGGGCCTGGTAACAATGAGCAGTTCTTC. Its protein is CVSSPLAGGPGNNEQFF.

This clonotype was found many times. The V and J genes are TRBV11-2 and TRBJ2-7, with 8 nucleotides matching TRBD1. Per the germline V gene, CDR1 is SGHAT and CDR2 is FQNNGV. This CDR3 is built from 17 residues. With V trimmed by 3 bases and J by 2 bases, 12 bases remained unmatched. The CDR3 bases are TGTGCCAGCAGCTTCCCTTCTACAGGGGGAAGCGCCTACGAGCAGTACTTC. This sequence encodes CASSFPSTGGSAYEQYF.

The chain joins TRBV25-1 to TRBJ2-7; TRBD2 agrees at 8 bases. The CDR3 spans 14 residues. V shed 4 bases and J 5 bases; nucleotides not matched to a gene: 7. Per germline, CDR1 MGHDK and CDR2 SYGVNS. CDR3 nucleotides: TGTGCCAGCAGTGGCAGCGGGAGTTACCACGAGCAGTACTTC. This translates into CASSGSGSYHEQYF.

This sequence joins TRBV7-9 and TRBJ2-3; the D is unclear. Germline V lookup: CDR1 SEHNR, CDR2 FQNEAQ (reference sequence). V was pared by 3 bases and J by 3 bases, with 7 bases between. The CDR3 spans 13 residues. CDR3 region: CASSLERTDTQYF. The CDR3 coding sequence is TGTGCCAGCAGCTTGGAAAGGACAGATACGCAGTATTTT.

V gene TRBV7-8 combines with J gene TRBJ2-7, with 7 bases matching TRBD2. The CDR3 loop spans 16 amino acids. The germline V gene has CDR1 SGHVS and CDR2 FQNEAQ. J gave up 1 base and V 0 bases, and 6 bases lay outside the gene matches. This CDR3 is CASSLAAGLGSYEQYF. CDR3 in DNA: TGTGCCAGCAGCTTAGCAGCGGGACTTGGGTCCTACGAGCAGTACTTC.

The chain recombines TRBV20-1 with TRBJ2-7; weak D call: TRBD1 (5 bases). V was cut by 2 bases and J by 0 bases, with 17 bases left in between. Germline values: CDR1 DFQATT, CDR2 SNEGSKA (reference sequence). The CDR3 contains 16 residues. The CDR3 coding sequence is TGCAGTGCTAGAAATATTGGTGGTCAGGGCTCCTACGAGCAGTACTTC. Translated, it gives CSARNIGGQGSYEQYF.